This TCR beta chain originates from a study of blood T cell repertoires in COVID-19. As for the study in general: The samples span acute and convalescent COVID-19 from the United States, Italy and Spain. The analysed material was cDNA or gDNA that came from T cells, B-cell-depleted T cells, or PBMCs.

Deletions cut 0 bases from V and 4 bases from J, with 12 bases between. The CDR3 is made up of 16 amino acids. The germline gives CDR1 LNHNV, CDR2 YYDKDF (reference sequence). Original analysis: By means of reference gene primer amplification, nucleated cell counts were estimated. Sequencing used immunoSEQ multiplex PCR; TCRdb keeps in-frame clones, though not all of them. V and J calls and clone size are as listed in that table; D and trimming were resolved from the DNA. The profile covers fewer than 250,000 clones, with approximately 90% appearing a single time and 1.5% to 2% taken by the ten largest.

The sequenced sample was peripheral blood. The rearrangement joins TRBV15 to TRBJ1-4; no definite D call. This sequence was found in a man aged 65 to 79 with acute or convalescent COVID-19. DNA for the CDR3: TGTGCCACCAGCAGAGATCGTGGACGGGGTAATGAAAAACTGTTTTTT. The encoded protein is CATSRDRGRGNEKLFF.